What follows are 16 T cell receptor beta chains derived from one specimen sequenced in a study of vaccination effects on CD4 cells after COVID-19. Pools of viral peptides were used by the ViraFEST assay to expand antigen-specific CD4+ T cells ahead of sequencing. A 10-day culture period preceded the isolation of CD4+ T cells. The healthy vaccine recipients, who had no prior SARS-CoV-2 infection, showed negative nucleocapsid antibodies. Generated by immunoSEQ multiplex PCR, the TCRdb table keeps only in-frame clones and is missing some. In the table there are roughly 41,000 clones, 77% of which are singletons. Antigens for these TCRs are unknown. The sequencing here drew on CD4+ T cells from PBMCs cultured with HCoV-NL63 spike peptides, taken before COVID-19 vaccination. These receptors all come from a human donor who received a COVID-19 vaccine.

The gene calls are TRBV5-8 and TRBJ2-1; D perhaps matches TRBD1 (6 bases). V was trimmed by 3 bases and J by 0 bases, leaving 13 bases between them. The CDR3 contains 16 residues. CDR1 SGHTS and CDR2 YDEGEE come from the germline V gene. As DNA, the CDR3 is TGTGCCAGCAGCTGGGCAGGGGCGAGCTCCTACAATGAGCAGTTCTTC. This encodes CASSWAGASSYNEQFF.

This clone appeared once. The chain has TRBV28 and TRBJ2-6, with TRBD2 as a possible D gene (6 bases). Between the trimmed V and J ends, which lost 3 bases and 3 bases, there was a span of 12 bases. The length of the CDR3 is 16 residues. Germline lookup yields CDR1 MDHEN and CDR2 SYDVKM. The CDR3 sequence is CASSFGGAVGANVLTF. Written as DNA, the CDR3 is TGTGCCAGCAGTTTCGGCGGGGCGGTTGGGGCCAACGTCCTGACTTTC.

This chain connects TRBV6-6 to TRBJ2-2, with D unclear. Looked up from germline, CDR1 is MNHNY and CDR2 is SVGAGI (reference sequence). This CDR3 has 13 residues. The V end lost 7 bases, the J end lost 1 base, and 7 bases lay between the germline ends. The CDR3 DNA sequence: TGTGCCAGCAACGGCGAGAACACCGGGGAGCTGTTTTTT. This encodes CASNGENTGELFF.

This clone has just one count. The V gene is TRBV10-3, the J gene TRBJ2-3; D remains unclear. Per the germline V gene, CDR1 is ENHRY and CDR2 is SYGVKD. This CDR3 is 14 amino acids long. Trimming took 4 bases from V and 2 from J, leaving 10 bases between them. CDR3 sequence (DNA): TGTGCCATCAGTGCTCCTACTCTCACAGATACGCAGTATTTT. Translated, it gives CAISAPTLTDTQYF.

The rearrangement uses TRBV7-8 and TRBJ2-5; maybe TRBD1 (5 bases). CDR3 size: 14 residues. Deletions cut 8 bases from V and 4 bases from J, with 17 bases between. Looked up from germline, CDR1 is SGHVS and CDR2 is FQNEAQ. CDR3 nucleotides: TGTGCCAGCGTGAGACTTGGGGCAGGAGAGACCCAGTACTTC. Translation gives CASVRLGAGETQYF.

A few counts support this clone. CDR3 DNA sequence: TGTGCCAGCAGCCTCCGGGACAGATATAATTCACCCCTCCACTTT. Translation gives CASSLRDRYNSPLHF. V gene TRBV5-6 combines with J gene TRBJ1-6; 7 bases map to TRBD1. Germline V CDR1 and CDR2: SGHDT, YYEEEE. This CDR3 has 15 amino acids. The V segment lost 4 bases and the J segment 4 bases; nucleotides outside the gene matches: 5.

The chain employs TRBV12-3 or TRBV12-4 and TRBJ1-5; perhaps TRBD1 as D (5 bases). The CDR3 is 13 residues long. V dropped 5 bases and J dropped 3 bases, with 8 bases sitting between them. For the CDR3, the DNA is TGTGCCAGCAGTCTCAGGGACAATCAGCCCCAGCATTTT. Translated, it gives CASSLRDNQPQHF.

The V call is TRBV24-1, the J call TRBJ1-2; 7 bases match TRBD1. Germline assignment: CDR1 KGHDR and CDR2 SFDVKD. The V and J ends lost 4 bases and 7 bases, in that order; junction bases with no gene match: 5. The CDR3 covers 13 residues. In DNA form, the CDR3 reads TGTGCCACCAGTGAACAGGGGAGGGCTGGCTACACCTTC. Translating it yields CATSEQGRAGYTF.

In its sample, this clone was seen once. The chain employs TRBV15 and TRBJ1-1; D is ambiguous. Germline CDR1 LNHNV, CDR2 YYDKDF (reference sequence). V was trimmed by 3 bases and J by 0 bases, leaving 11 bases between them. The CDR3 totals 15 residues. CDR3 residues: CATSRQFRLNTEAFF. In nucleotides, the CDR3 is TGTGCCACCAGCAGGCAGTTTAGATTGAACACTGAAGCTTTCTTT.

This clone was detected only a few times. V and J are TRBV7-8 and TRBJ1-6, with no clear D. The V end lost 5 bases, the J end lost 7 bases, and 12 bases lay between the germline ends. In germline, CDR1 is SGHVS, CDR2 FQNEAQ. The CDR3 runs to 14 residues. For the CDR3, the DNA is TGTGCCAGCAGCCCTGGGCAGGCGAATTCACCCCTCCACTTT. Amino acid sequence: CASSPGQANSPLHF.

This clone was detected once. This chain uses TRBV18 with TRBJ2-1; D possibly matches TRBD1 or TRBD2 (6 bases each). V was trimmed by 6 bases and J by 10 bases, leaving 19 bases between them. The V gene's germline CDR1 is KGHSH and CDR2 LQKENI. The CDR3 is made up of 14 amino acids. DNA of the CDR3: TGTGCCAGCTCCCTCGGATCGGGGGCTGGAGAGCAGTTCTTC. Its translation: CASSLGSGAGEQFF.

The chain carries TRBV24-1 and TRBJ1-2; D unclear. This CDR3 has 13 amino acids. V lost 0 bases and J lost 2, with 3 bases in between. Germline V lookup: CDR1 KGHDR, CDR2 SFDVKD. For the CDR3, the DNA is TGTGCCACCAGTGATTTGGCGAACTATGGCTACACCTTC. Translating it yields CATSDLANYGYTF.

The V call is TRBV5-1, the J call TRBJ2-5, with 11 bases aligning to TRBD2. This CDR3 spans 16 amino acids. The J segment lost 5 bases and the V segment lost 3 bases, leaving 9 bases of the junction unmatched. CDR1 SGHRS and CDR2 YFSETQ come from the germline V gene. CDR3 sequence reads: CASSYYSGGEQETQYF. The CDR3 nucleotides read TGCGCCAGCAGCTACTATAGCGGGGGGGAGCAGGAGACCCAGTACTTC.

The rearrangement uses TRBV7-3 and TRBJ2-2; 7 nucleotides line up with TRBD2. The length of the CDR3 is 15 residues. The germline gives CDR1 SGHTA, CDR2 FQGTGA. V was clipped by 1 base and J by 1 base; unmatched bases: 0. The CDR3 bases are TGTGCCAGCAGCTTAAGCGGGGGGAACACCGGGGAGCTGTTTTTT. It yields the protein CASSLSGGNTGELFF.

V and J are TRBV29-1 and TRBJ1-2; 7 positions agree with TRBD1. The CDR3 length is 14 residues. J gave up 8 bases and V 2 bases, and 11 bases lay outside the gene matches. Looked up from germline, CDR1 is SQVTM and CDR2 is ANQGSEA. CDR3 DNA: TGCAGCGTTGAAATGAGGGGACAGTCGATAGGCTACACCTTC. Protein product: CSVEMRGQSIGYTF.

CDR3 amino acids: CATSVAGGITGELFF. The CDR3 DNA reads TGTGCCACCAGTGTTGCGGGGGGGATCACCGGGGAGCTGTTTTTT. This rearrangement joins TRBV24-1 to TRBJ2-2, with TRBD2 matching 9 bases. The CDR3 is 15 residues long. The V gene's germline CDR1 is KGHDR and CDR2 SFDVKD. V was pared by 5 bases and J by 4 bases, with 4 bases of the junction left unmatched.